Reported below is one T cell receptor beta chain. Its antigen remains unidentified. A read error may be the cause here, since a much bigger clone is one base away. The record originates from a study of blood T cells in healthy people across ages. Study details: About one barcoded TCR beta cDNA was captured per two T cells.

The donors, healthy Caucasians from Russia, were aged roughly 6 to 95. Peripheral blood samples of 9 to 10 milliliters were drawn from each donor. Regarding the study as a whole: Unknown CMV status may confound age-related changes in expanded clones.

With a J-beta primer mix and a sample-barcoded 5' primer, a second PCR ran about 6 to 11 cycles. TCRdb independently ran MiXCR on the 5' RACE reads; one entry per CDR3 protein. Of approximately 1.5 million distinct CDR3 sequences in the sample, 30% to 35% were seen once. This CDR3 region has 14 residues. CDR1 DFQATT and CDR2 SNEGSKA come from the germline V gene (reference sequence). The sample taken for sequencing was blood. V is TRBV20-1 and J is TRBJ2-5; D is possibly TRBD2 (6 bases). The sequence came from a woman in her 30s in good health. In DNA form, the CDR3 reads TGCAGAGCTATGCCTTTAGCGGTACAAGAGACCCAGTACTTC. This gives the protein CRAMPLAVQETQYF.